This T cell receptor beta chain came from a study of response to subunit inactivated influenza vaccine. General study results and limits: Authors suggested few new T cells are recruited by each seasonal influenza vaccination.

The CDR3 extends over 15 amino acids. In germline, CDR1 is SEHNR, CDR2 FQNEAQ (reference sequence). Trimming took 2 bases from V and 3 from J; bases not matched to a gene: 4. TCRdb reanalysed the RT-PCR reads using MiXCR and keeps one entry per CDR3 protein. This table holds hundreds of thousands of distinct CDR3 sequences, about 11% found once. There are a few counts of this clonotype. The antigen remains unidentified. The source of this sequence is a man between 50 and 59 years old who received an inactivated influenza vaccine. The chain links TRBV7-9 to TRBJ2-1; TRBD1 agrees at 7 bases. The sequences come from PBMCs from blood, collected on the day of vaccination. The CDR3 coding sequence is TGTGCCAGCAGCTTACCGGGACAGAACTACAATGAGCAGTTCTTC. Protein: CASSLPGQNYNEQFF.